The sequence of this T cell receptor beta chain was determined in a study of cytomegalovirus exposure and HLA in healthy donors. Study summary: There were 90 million to 140 million unique TCR beta sequences, drawn from 150 million to 200 million T cells, in an earlier analysis.

Primers: 60 Vbeta forward and 13 Jbeta reverse. The table came from immunoSEQ multiplex PCR; TCRdb's copy has only in-frame clones and leaves some out. This table has 120,000 to 150,000 clones, about 80% appearing once. Germline V gives CDR1 SGHTA, CDR2 FQGNSA. The CDR3 extends over 15 amino acids. Trimming removed 1 base from V and 1 base from J, with 10 bases in between. V gene TRBV7-2 combines with J gene TRBJ1-1; D is possibly TRBD1 (5 bases). Sequenced: PBMCs. The sequence came from a middle-aged woman in good health and CMV-seropositive. CDR3 region: CASSLGGVGNTEAFF. The CDR3 bases are TGTGCCAGCAGCTTAGGGGGGGTGGGGAACACTGAAGCTTTCTTT. The full variable domain, rest sourced from reference TRBV7-2 and TRBJ1-1, is GAGVSQSPSNKVTEKGKDVELRCDPISGHTALYWYRQSLGQGLEFLIYFQGNSAPDKSGLPSDRFSAERTGGSVSTLTIQRTQQEDSAVYLCASSLGGVGNTEAFFGQGTRLTVV.